The T cell receptor (beta chain) under discussion was sequenced for a study of blood T cell repertoires in COVID-19. As for the study in general: The study drew acute and convalescent COVID-19 samples from the United States, Italy and Spain. T cells, B-cell-depleted T cells, or PBMCs supplied cDNA or gDNA.

CDR1 is SEHNR and CDR2 is FQNEAQ in the germline V gene (reference sequence). V lost 1 base and J lost 0; bases outside the gene matches: 0. The CDR3 runs to 16 residues. As handled by the study authors: How many nucleated cells were present was estimated from reference gene primer amplification. Clones were sequenced by immunoSEQ multiplex PCR, and TCRdb holds only the in-frame ones, with some missing. That table is the source of V, J and clone size, and D and trimming were worked out from the DNA. The sample includes more than 95,000 clones, 88% of them seen just once. The sequenced sample consisted of peripheral blood. The chain couples TRBV7-9 to TRBJ2-3; 11 bases line up with TRBD2. The clonotype originates from a woman older than 75 with acute or convalescent COVID-19. CDR3 nucleotides: TGTGCCAGCAGCTTAGGACTAGCGGGAAGCACAGATACGCAGTATTTT. Translating gives CASSLGLAGSTDTQYF.